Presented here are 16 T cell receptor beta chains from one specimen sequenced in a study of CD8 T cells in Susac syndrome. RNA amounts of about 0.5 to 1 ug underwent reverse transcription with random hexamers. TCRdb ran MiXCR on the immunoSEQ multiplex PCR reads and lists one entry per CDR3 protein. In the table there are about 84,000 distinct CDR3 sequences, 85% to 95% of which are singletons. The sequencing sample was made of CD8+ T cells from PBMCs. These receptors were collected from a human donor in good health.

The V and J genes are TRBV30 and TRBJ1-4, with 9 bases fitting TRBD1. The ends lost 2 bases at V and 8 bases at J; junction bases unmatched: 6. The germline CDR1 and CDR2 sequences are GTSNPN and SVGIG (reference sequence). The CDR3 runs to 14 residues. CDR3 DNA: TGTGCCTGGAGTTTCGGACAGGGGAGAGAAAAACTGTTTTTT. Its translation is CAWSFGQGREKLFF. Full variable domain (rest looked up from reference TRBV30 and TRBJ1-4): SQTIHQWPATLVQPVGSPLSLECTVEGTSNPNLYWYRQAAGRGLQLLFYSVGIGQISSEVPQNLSASRPQDRQFILSSKKLLLSDSGFYLCAWSFGQGREKLFFGSGTQLSVL.

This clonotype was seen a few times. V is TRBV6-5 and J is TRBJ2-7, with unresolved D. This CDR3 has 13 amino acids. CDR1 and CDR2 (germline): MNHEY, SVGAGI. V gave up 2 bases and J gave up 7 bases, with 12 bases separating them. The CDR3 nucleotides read TGTGCCAGCAGTTACGGTGTAGGTAGGGAGCAGTACTTC. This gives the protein CASSYGVGREQYF.

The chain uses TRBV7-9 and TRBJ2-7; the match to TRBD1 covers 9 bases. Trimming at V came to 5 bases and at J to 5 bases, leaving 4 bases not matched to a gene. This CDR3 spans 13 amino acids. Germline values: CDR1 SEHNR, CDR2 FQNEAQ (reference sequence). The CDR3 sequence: CASSLGQGHEQYF. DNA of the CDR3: TGTGCCAGCAGCCTGGGACAGGGCCACGAGCAGTACTTC.

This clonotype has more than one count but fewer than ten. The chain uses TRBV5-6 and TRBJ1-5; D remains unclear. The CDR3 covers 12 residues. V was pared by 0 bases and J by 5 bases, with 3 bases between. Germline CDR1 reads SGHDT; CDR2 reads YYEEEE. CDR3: CASSLGDQPQHF. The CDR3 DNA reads TGTGCCAGCAGCTTGGGAGATCAGCCCCAGCATTTT.

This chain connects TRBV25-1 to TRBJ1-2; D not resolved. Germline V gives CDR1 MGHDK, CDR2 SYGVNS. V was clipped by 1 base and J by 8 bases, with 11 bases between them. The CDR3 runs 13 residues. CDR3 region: CASSESVLEGYTF. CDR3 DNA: TGTGCCAGCAGTGAATCGGTGCTGGAGGGCTACACCTTC.

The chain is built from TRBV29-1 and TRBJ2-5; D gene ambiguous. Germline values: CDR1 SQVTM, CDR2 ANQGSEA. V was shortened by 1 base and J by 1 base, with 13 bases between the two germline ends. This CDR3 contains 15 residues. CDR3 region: CSVEGASALQETQYF. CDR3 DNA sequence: TGCAGCGTTGAAGGAGCGAGCGCCCTCCAAGAGACCCAGTACTTC.

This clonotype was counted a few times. In nucleotides, the CDR3 is TGTGCCAGCAGTTACTCTAGGGGACAGGTATTCTACGAGCAGTACTTC. Translating gives CASSYSRGQVFYEQYF. The gene calls are TRBV6-5 and TRBJ2-7; 8 bases line up with TRBD1. J gave up 3 bases and V 0 bases, and 7 bases lay outside the gene matches. Germline lookup yields CDR1 MNHEY and CDR2 SVGAGI. This CDR3 is 16 amino acids long.

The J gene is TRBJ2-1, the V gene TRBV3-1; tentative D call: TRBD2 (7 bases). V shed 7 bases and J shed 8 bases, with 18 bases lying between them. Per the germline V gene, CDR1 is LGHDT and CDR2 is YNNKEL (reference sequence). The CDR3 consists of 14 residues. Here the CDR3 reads CASTPSRGRDEQFF. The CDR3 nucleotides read TGTGCCAGCACCCCAAGTAGGGGGAGGGATGAGCAGTTCTTC.

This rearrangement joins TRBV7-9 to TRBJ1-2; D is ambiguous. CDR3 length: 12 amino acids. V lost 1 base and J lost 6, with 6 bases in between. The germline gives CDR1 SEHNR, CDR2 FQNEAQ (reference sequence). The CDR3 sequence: CASSLDGNGYTF. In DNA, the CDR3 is TGTGCCAGCAGCTTAGATGGGAATGGCTACACCTTC.

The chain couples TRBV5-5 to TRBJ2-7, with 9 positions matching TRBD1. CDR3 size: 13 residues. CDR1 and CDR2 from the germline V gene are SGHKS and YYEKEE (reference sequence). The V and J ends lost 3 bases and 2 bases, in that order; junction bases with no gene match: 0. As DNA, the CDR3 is TGTGCCAGCAGCTGGACAGGGGCCTACGAGCAGTACTTC. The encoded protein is CASSWTGAYEQYF.

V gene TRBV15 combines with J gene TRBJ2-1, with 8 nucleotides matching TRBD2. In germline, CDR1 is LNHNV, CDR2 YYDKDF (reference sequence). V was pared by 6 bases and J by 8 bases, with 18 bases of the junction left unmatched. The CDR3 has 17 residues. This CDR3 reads CATRSVTGGGLWDEQFF. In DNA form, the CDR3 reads TGTGCCACCAGATCGGTTACGGGGGGGGGTCTGTGGGATGAGCAGTTCTTC. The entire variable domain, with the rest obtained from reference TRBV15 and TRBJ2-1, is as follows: DAMVIQNPRYQVTQFGKPVTLSCSQTLNHNVMYWYQQKSSQAPKLLFHYYDKDFNNEADTPDNFQSRRPNTSFCFLDIRSPGLGDTAMYLCATRSVTGGGLWDEQFFGPGTRLTVL.

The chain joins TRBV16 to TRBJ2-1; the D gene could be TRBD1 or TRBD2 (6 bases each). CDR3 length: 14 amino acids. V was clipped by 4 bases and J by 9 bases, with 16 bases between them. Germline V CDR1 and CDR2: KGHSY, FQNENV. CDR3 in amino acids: CASSLSAGGGEQFF. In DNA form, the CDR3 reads TGTGCCAGCAGCCTCTCCGCCGGGGGCGGTGAGCAGTTCTTC.

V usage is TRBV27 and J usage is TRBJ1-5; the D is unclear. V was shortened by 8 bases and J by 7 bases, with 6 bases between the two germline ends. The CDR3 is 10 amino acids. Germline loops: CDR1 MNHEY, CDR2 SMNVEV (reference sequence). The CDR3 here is CASGWQPQHF. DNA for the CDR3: TGTGCCAGCGGCTGGCAGCCCCAGCATTTT.

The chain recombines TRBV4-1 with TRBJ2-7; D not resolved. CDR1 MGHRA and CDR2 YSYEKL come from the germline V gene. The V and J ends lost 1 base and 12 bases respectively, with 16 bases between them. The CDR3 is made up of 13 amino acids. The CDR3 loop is CASSQASVSTPYF. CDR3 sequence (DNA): TGCGCCAGCAGCCAAGCTTCAGTTTCCACACCGTACTTC.

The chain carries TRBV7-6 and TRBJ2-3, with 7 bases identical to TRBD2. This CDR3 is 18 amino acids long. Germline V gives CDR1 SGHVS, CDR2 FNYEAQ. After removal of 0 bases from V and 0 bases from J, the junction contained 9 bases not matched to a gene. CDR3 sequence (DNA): TGTGCCAGCAGCTTAGCGAGGGCGCGGGGGTCTAGCACAGATACGCAGTATTTT. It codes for CASSLARARGSSTDTQYF.

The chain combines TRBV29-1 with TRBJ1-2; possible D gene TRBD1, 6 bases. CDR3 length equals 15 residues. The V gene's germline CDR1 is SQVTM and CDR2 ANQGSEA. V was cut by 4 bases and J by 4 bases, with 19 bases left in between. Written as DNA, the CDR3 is TGCAGCGTTGGGGGGGGCAGCCTAAGAGGCTATGGCTACACCTTC. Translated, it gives CSVGGGSLRGYGYTF.